This T cell receptor beta chain was identified in a study of blood T cell repertoires in COVID-19. Across the whole study: Sample material is recorded as cDNA or gDNA derived from T cells, B-cell-depleted T cells, or PBMCs.

Per the original data handling: How many nucleated cells were present was estimated from reference gene primer amplification. The repertoire was sequenced with immunoSEQ multiplex PCR; TCRdb's copy has only in-frame clones and lacks some. V and J calls and clone size are copied from that table; D and trimming were computed from the DNA. The sample yields about 80,000 clones, more than 70% seen once. V lost 4 bases and J lost 2; bases outside the gene matches: 3. This CDR3 spans 13 amino acids. Germline lookup yields CDR1 SGHRS and CDR2 YFSETQ. This sequence originates from a man aged 60 to 75 with active or convalescent COVID-19. Material: peripheral blood. The V call is TRBV5-1, the J call TRBJ2-7; TRBD1 aligns across 7 bases. The CDR3: CASSLDRTYEQYF. The CDR3 DNA follows: TGCGCCAGCAGCCTGGACAGGACCTACGAGCAGTACTTC. Variable domain in full (rest from reference TRBV5-1 and TRBJ2-7): KAGVTQTPRYLIKTRGQQVTLSCSPISGHRSVSWYQQTPGQGLQFLFEYFSETQRNKGNFPGRFSGRQFSNSRSEMNVSTLELGDSALYLCASSLDRTYEQYFGPGTRLTVT.